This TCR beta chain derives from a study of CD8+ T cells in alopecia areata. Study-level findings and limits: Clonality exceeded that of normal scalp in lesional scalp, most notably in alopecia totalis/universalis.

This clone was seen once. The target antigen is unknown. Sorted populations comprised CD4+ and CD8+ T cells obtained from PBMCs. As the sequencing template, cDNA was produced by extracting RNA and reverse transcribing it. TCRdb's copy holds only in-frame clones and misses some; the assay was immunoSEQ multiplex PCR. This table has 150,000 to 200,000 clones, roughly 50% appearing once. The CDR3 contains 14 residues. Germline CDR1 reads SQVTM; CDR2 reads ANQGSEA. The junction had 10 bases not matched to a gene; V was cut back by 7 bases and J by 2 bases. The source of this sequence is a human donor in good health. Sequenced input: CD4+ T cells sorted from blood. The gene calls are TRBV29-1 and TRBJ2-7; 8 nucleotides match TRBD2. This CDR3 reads CSAIAGSGAYEQYF. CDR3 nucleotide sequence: TGCAGCGCAATAGCGGGATCGGGGGCCTACGAGCAGTACTTC.